This paragraph reports one T cell receptor (beta chain). This record comes from a study of shared clonotypes between healthy human individuals. CD45RO-negative CD8 cells positively selected for CCR7 made up the naive population, which excluded terminally differentiated effector memory CD45RA+ cells. The repertoire was sequenced with immunoSEQ multiplex PCR; TCRdb's copy has only in-frame clones and lacks some. The sample records approximately 2,200,000 clones, roughly 91% being singletons. V trimming: 0 bases; J trimming: 3 bases; junction bases outside the gene matches: 8. Germline V gene data show CDR1 as SGHDN and CDR2 as FVKESK. The CDR3 contains 17 residues.

This chain joins TRBV14 and TRBJ1-1; 9 bases map to TRBD1. This clonotype was obtained from a man between 18 and 35 years old in good health. Some clones in this sample may be carry-over from other donors' samples. Sequencing was performed on naive CD8+ T cells from PBMCs. The CDR3: CASSQDLTGGRYTEAFF. The CDR3 DNA reads as TGTGCCAGCAGCCAAGACCTGACAGGGGGGCGGTACACTGAAGCTTTCTTT.